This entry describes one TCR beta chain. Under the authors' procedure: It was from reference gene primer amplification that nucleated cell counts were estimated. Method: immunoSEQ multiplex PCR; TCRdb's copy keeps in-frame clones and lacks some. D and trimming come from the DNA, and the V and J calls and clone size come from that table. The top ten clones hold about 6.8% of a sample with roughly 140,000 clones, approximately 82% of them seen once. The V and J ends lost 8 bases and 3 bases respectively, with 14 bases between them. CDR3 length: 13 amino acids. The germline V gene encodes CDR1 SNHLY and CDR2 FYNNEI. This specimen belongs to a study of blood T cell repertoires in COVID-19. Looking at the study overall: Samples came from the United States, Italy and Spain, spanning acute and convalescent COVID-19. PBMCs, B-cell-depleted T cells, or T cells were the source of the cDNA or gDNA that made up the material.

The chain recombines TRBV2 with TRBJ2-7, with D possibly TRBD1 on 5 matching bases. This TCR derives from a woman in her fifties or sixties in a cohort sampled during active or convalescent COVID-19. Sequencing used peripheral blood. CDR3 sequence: CASSETDLYEQYF. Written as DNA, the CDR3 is TGTGCCAGCTCTGAGACAGACCTCTACGAGCAGTACTTC.